The 24 T cell receptor beta chains reported below all come from one sample, sequenced in a study of vaccination effects on CD4 cells after COVID-19. These receptors lack a known antigen. In the ViraFEST assay, antigen-specific CD4+ clonotypes were identified by expansion after peptide-pool stimulation. Following 10 days of culture, CD4+ T cells were isolated. Absence of prior SARS-CoV-2 infection characterized the vaccine recipients, who showed negative nucleocapsid antibodies. Repertoires were generated with immunoSEQ multiplex PCR, while TCRdb's copy carries only in-frame clones and drops some. The table shows fewer than 55,000 clones, with approximately 75% occurring only once. This material consisted of CD4+ T cells from PBMCs cultured with HCoV-OC43 spike peptides, taken before COVID-19 vaccination. Subset given: HCoV-OC43 spike overlapping peptide pool stimulation. These receptors were taken from a human donor who received a COVID-19 vaccine.

This sequence joins TRBV2 and TRBJ2-5; 8 nucleotides agree with TRBD1. The CDR3 length is 13 residues. The germline gives CDR1 SNHLY, CDR2 FYNNEI. The J segment lost 5 bases and the V segment lost 3 bases, leaving 2 bases of the junction unmatched. The CDR3 reads CASSEDRVETQYF. The CDR3 bases are TGTGCCAGCAGTGAGGACAGGGTGGAGACCCAGTACTTC.

This sequence joins TRBV11-2 and TRBJ2-5, with D possibly TRBD1 on 6 matching bases. The CDR3 extends over 14 amino acids. The V gene's germline CDR1 is SGHAT and CDR2 FQNNGV. V lost 5 bases, J lost 4 bases, and 14 bases lay in between. CDR3 in amino acids: CASSPTRGGETQYF. CDR3 sequence (DNA): TGTGCCAGCAGCCCCACCAGGGGTGGAGAGACCCAGTACTTC.

The chain is built from TRBV2 and TRBJ1-1; 8 bases match TRBD1. V trimming: 3 bases; J trimming: 0 bases; junction bases outside the gene matches: 3. CDR3 length: 15 amino acids. The germline V gene has CDR1 SNHLY and CDR2 FYNNEI. DNA for the CDR3: TGTGCCAGCAGTGAGGACAGGGCGATGAACACTGAAGCTTTCTTT. As protein: CASSEDRAMNTEAFF. Full variable domain (missing parts from reference TRBV2 and TRBJ1-1): EPEVTQTPSHQVTQMGQEVILRCVPISNHLYFYWYRQILGQKVEFLVSFYNNEISEKSEIFDDQFSVERPDGSNFTLKIRSTKLEDSAMYFCASSEDRAMNTEAFFGQGTRLTVV.

The chain uses TRBV19 and TRBJ1-3; a weak D match, TRBD1 (6 bases). Trimming left V 5 bases short and J 4 bases short, with 18 bases between. Per the germline V gene, CDR1 is LNHDA and CDR2 is SQIVND (reference sequence). This CDR3 has 16 amino acids. The CDR3 DNA reads TGTGCCAGTAGTGAATTTCTCGGGGGCCCCGGAAACACCATATATTTT. It specifies CASSEFLGGPGNTIYF.

The chain links TRBV2 to TRBJ2-7, with D hard to call. The V gene lost 3 bases and the J gene lost 6 bases, with 6 bases spanning the gap. The V gene's germline CDR1 is SNHLY and CDR2 FYNNEI. The CDR3 is made up of 11 amino acids. In DNA, the CDR3 is TGTGCCAGCAGTGAGGTAGGCGAGCAGTACGTC. Its translation: CASSEVGEQYV.

The chain uses TRBV24-1 and TRBJ2-3, with unresolved D. Germline V gene data show CDR1 as KGHDR and CDR2 as SFDVKD. V was trimmed by 6 bases and J by 1 base, leaving 10 bases between them. The CDR3 runs to 14 residues. CDR3 in amino acids: CATSRRSRTDTQYF. In DNA form, the CDR3 reads TGTGCCACCAGTAGGCGAAGCCGCACAGATACGCAGTATTTT.

This clone has just a few counts. The chain joins TRBV3-1 (or the pseudogene TRBV3-2) to TRBJ1-1; unclear D gene. In germline, CDR1 is LGHDT, CDR2 YNNKEL (reference sequence). CDR3 length: 14 amino acids. Deletions cut 1 base from V and 0 bases from J, with 6 bases between. This chain's CDR3 is CASSQGTVNTEAFF. CDR3 nucleotides: TGTGCCAGCAGCCAAGGTACGGTGAACACTGAAGCTTTCTTT.

The chain uses TRBV5-5 and TRBJ2-3; no clear D. The CDR3 is 13 residues long. Germline CDR1 SGHKS, CDR2 YYEKEE (reference sequence). Trimming removed 0 bases from V and 10 bases from J, with 12 bases in between. This chain's CDR3 is CASSLEPTKPQYF. The CDR3 region has the DNA TGTGCCAGCAGCTTGGAACCGACAAAACCGCAGTATTTT.

This clone was detected only a few times. CDR3 region: CASSQTGVSNYGYTF. For the CDR3, the DNA is TGTGCCAGCAGCCAGACAGGGGTCAGTAACTATGGCTACACCTTC. This chain joins TRBV3-1 (or the pseudogene TRBV3-2) and TRBJ1-2; 8 bases are shared with TRBD1. Looked up from germline, CDR1 is LGHDT and CDR2 is YNNKEL (reference sequence). CDR3 length equals 15 residues. J gave up 1 base and V 3 bases, and 4 bases lay outside the gene matches.

This chain connects TRBV5-5 to TRBJ1-1; D is unclear. There are 14 residues in the CDR3. Germline CDR1 and CDR2: SGHKS and YYEKEE (reference sequence). The V and J ends lost 0 bases and 11 bases respectively, with 17 bases between them. CDR3 sequence reads: CASSLAFRGGMAFF. The CDR3 region has the DNA TGTGCCAGCAGCTTGGCCTTTCGTGGAGGGATGGCTTTCTTT.

This chain uses TRBV6-5 with TRBJ1-2; 8 positions match TRBD1. Germline assignment: CDR1 MNHEY and CDR2 SVGAGI. The CDR3 is made up of 15 amino acids. Germline trimming cut 5 bases from V and 4 bases from J; bases unmatched to any gene: 9. The DNA of the CDR3 is TGTGCCAGCAGTCCCCCCGGGACAGGCATCTATGGCTACACCTTC. Translated: CASSPPGTGIYGYTF.

This chain connects TRBV5-1 to TRBJ2-1; D might be TRBD2 (6 bases). The CDR3 length is 15 residues. V was shortened by 6 bases and J by 1 base, with 14 bases between the two germline ends. Germline V gene sequence: CDR1 SGHRS, CDR2 YFSETQ. CDR3 bases: TGCGCCAGCACCTTTGGTCTAGCGTCCTACAATGAGCAGTTCTTC. Translated: CASTFGLASYNEQFF.

The chain is built from TRBV2 and TRBJ1-1; 7 nucleotides align to TRBD1. Germline V gene sequence: CDR1 SNHLY, CDR2 FYNNEI. The CDR3 spans 15 residues. The ends lost 6 bases at V and 2 bases at J; junction bases unmatched: 9. This CDR3 reads CASRGDRMRNTEAFF. The CDR3 DNA is TGTGCCAGCAGGGGGGACAGAATGAGAAACACTGAAGCTTTCTTT.

V is TRBV6-6 and J is TRBJ2-2, with 8 bases fitting TRBD1. V gave up 5 bases and J gave up 7 bases; unmatched junction bases: 6. CDR1 and CDR2 (germline): MNHNY, SVGAGI (reference sequence). The CDR3 is 14 residues long. The CDR3 sequence is CASSLQGAVGELFF. Written as DNA, the CDR3 is TGTGCCAGCAGTCTTCAGGGGGCTGTCGGGGAGCTGTTTTTT.

CDR3 coding DNA: TGTGCCAGCAGCGGCAGACAGGGAAGGTCACCCCTCCACTTT. Encoded protein: CASSGRQGRSPLHF. The chain is built from TRBV6-5 and TRBJ1-6; 7 bases agree with TRBD1. The CDR3 is 14 amino acids. Germline values: CDR1 MNHEY, CDR2 SVGAGI. V lost 6 bases and J lost 10; bases outside the gene matches: 9.

V usage is TRBV7-3 and J usage is TRBJ2-2; D tentatively fits TRBD1 or TRBD2 (7 bases each). The CDR3 contains 15 residues. Germline assignment: CDR1 SGHTA and CDR2 FQGTGA. Trimming pared 5 bases from V and 6 bases from J, leaving 16 bases between. The CDR3 DNA follows: TGTGCCAGCAGCCGAACAGGGGAGGGGTCCGGGGAGCTGTTTTTT. It encodes CASSRTGEGSGELFF.

V usage is TRBV15 and J usage is TRBJ1-1; D gene unclear. Germline V gene sequence: CDR1 LNHNV, CDR2 YYDKDF (reference sequence). V lost 5 bases and J 1 base, leaving 11 bases between the germline ends. The CDR3 loop spans 14 amino acids. CDR3: CATSFDGRNTEAFF. Written as DNA, the CDR3 is TGTGCCACCAGCTTCGACGGGAGGAACACTGAAGCTTTCTTT.

The CDR3 here is CASSTRYGGTGVEQETQYF. The DNA of the CDR3 is TGTGCCAGCAGTACGCGATACGGTGGGACAGGGGTTGAACAAGAGACCCAGTACTTC. J is TRBJ2-5 and V is TRBV27; 10 bases are shared with TRBD1. The junction had 17 bases not matched to a gene; V was cut back by 5 bases and J by 2 bases. The CDR3 loop spans 19 amino acids. Germline-derived CDR1 and CDR2 are MNHEY and SMNVEV (reference sequence).

The rearrangement links TRBV12-5 to TRBJ2-1, with D maybe TRBD1 (5 bases). The CDR3 consists of 16 residues. Germline loops: CDR1 LGHNT, CDR2 FRNRAP. V dropped 0 bases and J dropped 1 base, with 10 bases sitting between them. CDR3 region: CASGLVTGISYNEQFF. In DNA, the CDR3 is TGTGCTAGTGGTTTGGTAACAGGAATTTCCTACAATGAGCAGTTCTTC. Based on the CDR3 plus reference TRBV12-5 and TRBJ2-1, the full variable domain is DARVTQTPRHKVTEMGQEVTMRCQPILGHNTVFWYRQTMMQGLELLAYFRNRAPLDDSGMPKDRFSAEMPDATLATLKIQPSEPRDSAVYFCASGLVTGISYNEQFFGPGTRLTVL.

The chain carries TRBV5-1 and TRBJ2-2; the match to TRBD1 covers 10 bases. From germline, CDR1 is SGHRS and CDR2 YFSETQ. The CDR3 contains 15 residues. V lost 3 bases, J lost 7 bases, and 6 bases stayed unmatched. The CDR3 is CASSWETGGGGELFF. The CDR3 DNA sequence: TGCGCCAGCAGCTGGGAGACAGGGGGCGGCGGGGAGCTGTTTTTT.

The chain carries TRBV7-9 and TRBJ1-6; no firm D call. Germline CDR1 SEHNR, CDR2 FQNEAQ (reference sequence). CDR3 length: 12 amino acids. V gave up 3 bases and J gave up 13 bases, with 10 bases separating them. The CDR3 DNA reads TGTGCCAGCAGCTTTCCTATAACTCCCCTCCACTTT. This sequence encodes CASSFPITPLHF.

This clone came up a few times. This chain joins TRBV3-1 (or the pseudogene TRBV3-2) and TRBJ1-2, with D unresolved. The CDR3 covers 12 residues. Between the trimmed V and J ends, which lost 2 bases and 8 bases, there was a span of 9 bases. Germline CDR1 reads LGHDT; CDR2 reads YNNKEL (reference sequence). CDR3 sequence (DNA): TGTGCCAGCAGCCAACCACTTAGAGGCTACACCTTC. Amino acids: CASSQPLRGYTF.

This chain joins TRBV3-1 (or the pseudogene TRBV3-2) and TRBJ1-2; D uncertain. Deletions cut 1 base from V and 7 bases from J, with 16 bases between. The CDR3 has 15 amino acids. Germline V lookup: CDR1 LGHDT, CDR2 YNNKEL (reference sequence). CDR3 bases: TGTGCCAGCAGCCAAGCGGGCACGGAGGGAACTGGCTACACCTTC. Its translation: CASSQAGTEGTGYTF.

The chain combines TRBV2 with TRBJ1-4; D is undetermined. Trimming removed 6 bases from V and 6 bases from J, with 14 bases in between. This CDR3 is built from 14 residues. CDR1 SNHLY and CDR2 FYNNEI come from the germline V gene. The CDR3 sequence: CASRETRYDEKLFF. CDR3 nucleotide sequence: TGTGCCAGCAGGGAGACCCGGTACGATGAAAAACTGTTTTTT.